The 14 T cell receptor beta chains below all came from one sample that was sequenced in a study of OX40 agonist ivuxolimab in advanced cancers. Here immunoSEQ multiplex PCR was the method, and the copy in TCRdb shows in-frame clones only, minus some. The repertoire includes under 75,000 clones, about 90% of them detected once, and about 14% sits in the top ten. Sequencing was performed on CD4+ or CD8+ T cells sorted from blood, taken in a trial of the OX40 agonist ivuxolimab. Source of these receptors: an adult with an advanced solid tumor such as melanoma, head and neck, liver or kidney cancer.

The chain is built from TRBV11-2 and TRBJ1-2, with D hard to call. The CDR3 has 13 residues. The V gene lost 1 base and the J gene lost 2 bases, with 5 bases spanning the gap. CDR1 is SGHAT, CDR2 FQNNGV, per germline. The CDR3 region has the DNA TGTGCCAGCAGCTTAGGGCAGAACTATGGCTACACCTTC. Amino acid sequence: CASSLGQNYGYTF.

The J gene is TRBJ2-5, the V gene TRBV2, with D possibly being TRBD1 or TRBD2 (5 bases each). The germline V gene has CDR1 SNHLY and CDR2 FYNNEI. This CDR3 has 14 amino acids. The CDR3 DNA follows: TGTGGGGGAAGAGGGGTCGAGCGGCAAGAGACCCAGTACTTC. As protein: CGGRGVERQETQYF.

This clone came up a few times. This chain joins TRBV13 and TRBJ2-7; D is possibly TRBD1 or TRBD2 (5 bases each). The CDR3 runs 14 residues. CDR1 is PRHDT, CDR2 FYEKMQ, per germline (reference sequence). V lost 3 bases and J 6 bases, leaving 15 bases between the germline ends. In nucleotides, the CDR3 is TGTGCCAGCAGCTTCGGACGGGGCTCGGTCGAGCAGTACTTC. This gives the protein CASSFGRGSVEQYF.

The chain recombines TRBV7-9 with TRBJ1-3; D not certain. The V end lost 5 bases, the J end lost 1 base, and 9 bases lay between the germline ends. The length of the CDR3 is 14 residues. Germline V lookup: CDR1 SEHNR, CDR2 FQNEAQ (reference sequence). CDR3 loop: CASSHGSSGNTIYF. In DNA form, the CDR3 reads TGTGCCAGCAGCCATGGGAGTTCTGGAAACACCATATATTTT.

V is TRBV28 and J is TRBJ2-2, with a tentative D call TRBD1 (6 bases). V dropped 5 bases and J dropped 7 bases, with 20 bases sitting between them. Germline V lookup: CDR1 MDHEN, CDR2 SYDVKM. The CDR3 length is 16 residues. This CDR3 is CASSLYRDESDGELFF. CDR3 nucleotides: TGTGCCAGCAGTCTGTACAGGGATGAGAGCGACGGGGAGCTGTTTTTT.

The chain uses TRBV28 and TRBJ1-3; D call uncertain. The CDR3 covers 13 residues. Per the germline V gene, CDR1 is MDHEN and CDR2 is SYDVKM. The germline V and J ends were trimmed by 2 bases and 1 base, with 3 bases remaining between them. CDR3 sequence: CASSLGSGNTIYF. The CDR3 region has the DNA TGTGCCAGCAGTTTAGGATCTGGAAACACCATATATTTT.

The chain has TRBV4-3 and TRBJ2-4, with D possibly called TRBD1 or TRBD2 (5 bases each). Looked up from germline, CDR1 is LGHNA and CDR2 is YSLEER. The CDR3 consists of 14 residues. V was shortened by 3 bases and J by 8 bases, with 14 bases between the two germline ends. CDR3 DNA sequence: TGCGCCAGCAGCCAGCTCAGGGAAGCGGACATTCAGTACTTC. It codes for CASSQLREADIQYF.

V and J are TRBV10-3 and TRBJ2-1; 8 positions agree with TRBD2. V dropped 3 bases and J dropped 3; count of bases not matched to a gene: 7. This CDR3 comprises 16 residues. Germline assignment: CDR1 ENHRY and CDR2 SYGVKD. The CDR3 coding sequence is TGTGCCATCAGTGACCTCACTAGCGGATTCTACAATGAGCAGTTCTTC. Protein product: CAISDLTSGFYNEQFF.

This sequence joins TRBV5-4 and TRBJ2-1, with D hard to call. The V end was cut by 0 bases, the J end by 5 bases, with 3 bases between. Germline V gives CDR1 SGHNT, CDR2 YYREEE (reference sequence). The CDR3 has 12 amino acids. Here the CDR3 reads CASSLGDNEQFF. The CDR3 DNA is TGTGCCAGCAGCTTGGGGGACAATGAGCAGTTCTTC.

The chain links TRBV7-3 to TRBJ2-7, with D hard to call. The CDR3 sequence is 13 residues long. Between the trimmed V and J ends, which lost 2 bases and 1 base, there was a span of 6 bases. Germline CDR1 reads SGHTA; CDR2 reads FQGTGA. CDR3 DNA sequence: TGTGCCAGCAGCTTACAGGTATCCTACGAGCAGTACTTC. This encodes CASSLQVSYEQYF.

The chain has TRBV19 and TRBJ1-5; TRBD1 agrees at 9 bases. V lost 8 bases to trimming and J lost 6 bases; unmatched junction nucleotides: 2. CDR1 and CDR2 from the germline V gene are LNHDA and SQIVND (reference sequence). The length of the CDR3 is 12 residues. Here the CDR3 DNA reads TGTGCCAGTGGGACAGGGCTTCAGCCCCAGCATTTT. Translation gives CASGTGLQPQHF. The variable domain in full, completed from reference TRBV19 and TRBJ1-5, reads DGGITQSPKYLFRKEGQNVTLSCEQNLNHDAMYWYRQDPGQGLRLIYYSQIVNDFQKGDIAEGYSVSREKKESFPLTVTSAQKNPTAFYLCASGTGLQPQHFGDGTRLSIL.

This sequence joins TRBV11-1 and TRBJ2-7, with D maybe TRBD1 (5 bases). This CDR3 is 15 amino acids long. The V gene's germline CDR1 is SGHAT and CDR2 FQDESV (reference sequence). V lost 0 bases and J lost 5, with 14 bases in between. The CDR3 loop is CASSLAFNRQNEQYF. CDR3 DNA: TGTGCCAGCAGCTTAGCGTTTAACAGGCAGAACGAGCAGTACTTC.

The rearrangement links TRBV28 to TRBJ1-4; 7 bases match TRBD1. The CDR3 has 15 residues. CDR1 is MDHEN and CDR2 is SYDVKM in the germline V gene. The V segment lost 4 bases and the J segment 5 bases; nucleotides outside the gene matches: 7. The CDR3 here is CASSYLGTDNEKLFF. CDR3 bases: TGTGCCAGCAGTTACCTCGGGACAGACAATGAAAAACTGTTTTTT.

The chain employs TRBV11-2 and TRBJ1-1; possibly TRBD1 for D (5 bases). Trimming stripped 5 bases from V and 5 bases from J, with 15 bases between. CDR3 length: 14 residues. Germline CDR1 SGHAT, CDR2 FQNNGV. As DNA, the CDR3 is TGTGCCAGCAGCCTCAAGGGTAAGGGGACTGAAGCTTTCTTT. It codes for CASSLKGKGTEAFF.